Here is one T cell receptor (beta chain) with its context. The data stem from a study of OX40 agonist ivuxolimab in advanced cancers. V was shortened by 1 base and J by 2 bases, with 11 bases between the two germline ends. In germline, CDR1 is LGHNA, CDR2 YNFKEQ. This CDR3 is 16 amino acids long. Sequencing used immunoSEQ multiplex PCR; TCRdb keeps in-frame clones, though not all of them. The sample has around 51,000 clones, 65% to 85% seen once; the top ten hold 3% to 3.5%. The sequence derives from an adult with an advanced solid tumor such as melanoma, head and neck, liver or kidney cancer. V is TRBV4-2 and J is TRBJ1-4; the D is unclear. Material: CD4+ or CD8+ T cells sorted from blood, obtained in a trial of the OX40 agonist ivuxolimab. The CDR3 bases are TGTGCCAGCAGCCAAGGTGAGGGCACCACTAATGAAAAACTGTTTTTT. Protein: CASSQGEGTTNEKLFF.